The rows below give T cell receptor beta chains drawn from one sample of a study of control samples from healthy donors and cancer patients. Assay: immunoSEQ multiplex PCR; the TCRdb copy retains only in-frame clones and omits some. The table shows fewer than 90,000 clones, with about 93% occurring only once. Specimen: blood. The source is a woman aged 40 to 50 in good health. Both conserved end residues are part of each CDR3. D genes are given only for firm matches. Part of the rows lack a size; the others show once, few, many or a class for expanded clones.

v_call	d_call	clone_size	j_call	cdr3_length	cdr3_aa	cdr3_nt
TRBV30	TRBD1	-	TRBJ1-6	14	CAWREGQGNSPLHF	TGTGCCTGGAGGGAAGGACAGGGGAATTCACCCCTCCACTTT
TRBV29-1	TRBD2	-	TRBJ2-3	14	CSVEGGEGTDTQYF	TGCAGCGTTGAGGGAGGGGAGGGTACAGATACGCAGTATTTT
TRBV6-6	TRBD1	once	TRBJ1-2	14	CASSRDSPLYGYTF	TGTGCCAGCAGCAGGGACAGCCCCCTCTATGGCTACACCTTC
TRBV4-3	-	-	TRBJ1-3	14	CASSQEAGAYTIYF	TGCGCCAGCAGCCAAGAGGCAGGGGCCTACACCATATATTTT
TRBV25-1	-	-	TRBJ2-1	11	CASTRYNEQFF	TGTGCCAGCACCCGATACAATGAGCAGTTCTTC
TRBV29-1	-	-	TRBJ2-3	13	CSVGAVGTDTQYF	TGCAGCGTTGGAGCGGTGGGCACAGATACGCAGTATTTT
TRBV21-1	-	-	TRBJ2-3	15	CATPLPGRSTDTQYF	TGTGCCACGCCCCTCCCTGGGAGAAGCACAGATACGCAGTATTTT
TRBV5-1	TRBD2	once	TRBJ2-1	16	CASSLDTAGGPQEQFF	TGCGCCAGCAGCTTGGATACAGCGGGAGGGCCACAGGAGCAGTTCTTC
TRBV5-1	-	-	TRBJ2-3	16	CASSLEGSGLRNTQYF	TGCGCCAGCAGCTTGGAGGGCTCAGGGCTCAGGAATACGCAGTATTTT
TRBV18	-	-	TRBJ1-5	15	CASSLTGTRDQPQHF	TGTGCCAGCTCCCTTACAGGGACGAGGGATCAGCCCCAGCATTTT
TRBV19	-	-	TRBJ2-4	16	CASSIPRGAYGNIQYF	TGTGCCAGTAGTATACCCCGGGGGGCCTATGGAAACATTCAGTACTTC
TRBV6-2/TRBV6-3	-	-	TRBJ2-5	14	CASSLRGARETQYF	TGTGCCAGCAGCCTGCGCGGGGCGAGGGAGACCCAGTACTTC
TRBV4-1	-	-	TRBJ1-5	16	CASSLQLGLINQPQHF	TGCGCCAGCAGCCTCCAGCTGGGACTGATCAATCAGCCCCAGCATTTT
TRBV6-5	-	-	TRBJ2-5	16	CASSYSSLERRETQYF	TGTGCCAGCAGTTACTCGTCTCTAGAACGAAGAGAGACCCAGTACTTC
TRBV3-1/TRBV3-2	-	-	TRBJ1-5	15	CASSQEAGGNQPQHF	TGTGCCAGCAGCCAAGAAGCAGGAGGAAATCAGCCCCAGCATTTT
TRBV21-1	-	-	TRBJ2-7	14	CASSRTSRGYEQYF	TGTGCCAGCAGCAGAACTAGCCGGGGCTACGAGCAGTACTTC
TRBV5-6	-	-	TRBJ2-3	13	CASTIHSTDTQYF	TGTGCCAGCACCATACATAGCACAGATACGCAGTATTTT
TRBV5-1	TRBD2	once	TRBJ2-3	20	CASSSYPSGLAGDFSDTQYF	TGCGCCAGCAGTTCTTATCCCTCGGGACTAGCGGGAGATTTCTCAGATACGCAGTATTTT
TRBV6-5	-	few	TRBJ2-1	14	CAPGWGSSYNEQFF	TGTGCCCCGGGATGGGGTTCATCCTACAATGAGCAGTTCTTC
TRBV29-1	-	-	TRBJ2-2	11	CSGLNTGELFF	TGCAGCGGACTCAACACCGGGGAGCTGTTTTTT
TRBV27	-	-	TRBJ2-5	14	CASSLSGARETQYF	TGTGCCAGCAGTTTATCCGGGGCCCGGGAGACCCAGTACTTC
TRBV24-1	-	-	TRBJ2-1	16	CATSDQTATDYNEQFF	TGTGCCACCAGTGACCAGACAGCGACCGATTACAATGAGCAGTTCTTC
TRBV24-1	-	-	TRBJ2-2	17	CATSASLRDKNTGELFF	TGTGCCACCAGTGCAAGTCTTCGGGACAAGAACACCGGGGAGCTGTTTTTT
TRBV6-5	-	-	TRBJ2-7	16	CASSYSNAPTLNEQYF	TGTGCCAGCAGTTACTCGAACGCCCCGACCCTTAACGAGCAGTACTTC
TRBV2	-	-	TRBJ2-7	14	CASREGTVSYEQYF	TGTGCCAGCAGGGAGGGGACGGTCTCCTACGAGCAGTACTTC
TRBV9	-	-	TRBJ2-3	13	CASSVGRTDTQYF	TGTGCCAGCAGCGTAGGCCGCACAGATACGCAGTATTTT
TRBV9	-	-	TRBJ2-7	13	CASSVALTYEQYF	TGTGCCAGCAGCGTAGCGCTAACCTACGAGCAGTACTTC
TRBV7-3	-	-	TRBJ2-7	13	CASSLVPGHEQYF	TGTGCCAGCAGCTTAGTCCCGGGCCACGAGCAGTACTTC
TRBV7-9	-	-	TRBJ1-2	12	CASSLGEYGYTF	TGTGCCAGCAGTTTAGGGGAGTATGGCTACACCTTC
TRBV27	TRBD2	-	TRBJ2-1	13	CASSRTSAREQFF	TGTGCCAGCAGTCGAACTAGCGCCCGCGAGCAGTTCTTC
TRBV29-1	-	-	TRBJ2-1	11	CSVGWGNEQFF	TGCAGCGTTGGATGGGGAAATGAGCAGTTCTTC
TRBV14	-	-	TRBJ2-3	12	CASSQDSRTQYF	TGTGCCAGCAGCCAAGATAGCAGAACGCAGTATTTT
TRBV18	-	-	TRBJ1-1	14	CASSPGGRNTEAFF	TGTGCCAGCTCACCCGGTGGGCGGAACACTGAAGCTTTCTTT
TRBV7-9	-	-	TRBJ2-1	16	CASSFNRYQRGNEQFF	TGTGCCAGCAGCTTTAATCGGTATCAGCGCGGGAATGAGCAGTTCTTC
TRBV10-3	-	-	TRBJ2-5	13	CAISEGQGGTQYF	TGTGCCATCAGTGAGGGGCAGGGGGGTACCCAGTACTTC
TRBV7-8	-	-	TRBJ2-7	15	CASSLFLQDAYEQYF	TGTGCCAGCAGCTTATTTCTGCAGGACGCCTACGAGCAGTACTTC
TRBV5-1	-	-	TRBJ1-1	15	CASSLERGLTTEAFF	TGCGCCAGCAGCTTGGAGCGGGGTTTAACCACTGAAGCTTTCTTT
TRBV10-3	-	few	TRBJ1-1	13	CATQGQLNTEAFF	TGTGCCACCCAAGGACAGTTGAACACTGAAGCTTTCTTT
TRBV6-5	-	few	TRBJ1-3	15	CASRVGLGAGNTIYF	TGTGCCAGCAGGGTTGGACTGGGCGCTGGAAACACCATATATTTT
TRBV5-1	TRBD1	-	TRBJ1-6	15	CASSPPGQPNSPLHF	TGCGCCAGCAGCCCGCCGGGACAGCCGAATTCACCCCTCCACTTT
TRBV7-9	-	once	TRBJ1-4	15	CASSSGGSEDEKLFF	TGTGCCAGCAGCTCCGGGGGGTCAGAGGATGAAAAACTGTTTTTT
TRBV24-1	TRBD2	-	TRBJ2-3	15	CATSPSGGAVDTQYF	TGTGCCACCAGCCCTAGCGGGGGGGCGGTAGATACGCAGTATTTT
TRBV2	-	-	TRBJ2-7	13	CASSETLEDEQYF	TGTGCCAGCAGTGAAACCCTTGAGGACGAGCAGTACTTC
TRBV6-5	TRBD2	-	TRBJ2-5	15	CASRIETSGRRTQYF	TGTGCCAGCCGGATTGAGACTAGCGGTAGGAGGACCCAGTACTTC
TRBV3-1/TRBV3-2	-	-	TRBJ1-1	17	CASSPPRQGGWNTEAFF	TGTGCCAGCAGCCCCCCTCGGCAGGGAGGCTGGAACACTGAAGCTTTCTTT
TRBV5-4	-	-	TRBJ2-4	17	CASSFETSPFDKNIQYF	TGTGCCAGCAGCTTCGAGACATCACCCTTTGACAAAAACATTCAGTACTTC
TRBV2	-	-	TRBJ1-1	13	CARGGDMNTEAFF	TGTGCCAGAGGGGGGGACATGAACACTGAAGCTTTCTTT
TRBV19	-	-	TRBJ1-1	14	CASSGGALRTEAFF	TGTGCCAGTAGTGGCGGGGCACTCCGAACTGAAGCTTTCTTT
TRBV19	-	-	TRBJ2-5	17	CASRASLRGDIQETQYF	TGTGCCAGTAGAGCATCCCTGAGGGGAGACATCCAAGAGACCCAGTACTTC
TRBV30	-	-	TRBJ2-5	14	CAWSVLPIQETQYF	TGTGCCTGGAGTGTCCTTCCCATTCAAGAGACCCAGTACTTC
TRBV19	-	-	TRBJ2-2	13	CASKSPPTGELFF	TGTGCCAGTAAATCACCTCCCACCGGGGAGCTGTTTTTT
TRBV6-5	-	-	TRBJ2-7	13	CASSTGHLYEQYF	TGTGCCAGCAGTACGGGACACCTGTACGAGCAGTACTTC
TRBV19	TRBD1	-	TRBJ2-2	16	CAASPGQIPYTGELFF	TGTGCCGCCTCTCCGGGACAGATTCCTTACACCGGGGAGCTGTTTTTT
TRBV10-3	-	-	TRBJ2-2	12	CAISGGTGELFF	TGTGCCATCAGTGGTGGGACCGGGGAGCTGTTTTTT